The 4 T cell receptor beta chains below come from one sample, sequenced in a study of cytomegalovirus exposure and HLA in healthy donors. The PCR ran on 60 Vbeta and 13 Jbeta primers. Clones were sequenced by immunoSEQ multiplex PCR, and TCRdb holds only the in-frame ones, with some missing. The repertoire consists of some 130,000 clones, with about 78% occurring once and the leading ten covering 2.9%. Sequenced material: PBMCs. The receptors stem from a human donor in good health.

By sample fraction, this clone is medium-sized (0.01 to 0.1%). This rearrangement joins TRBV6-6 to TRBJ2-7; D gene uncertain. Germline V CDR1 and CDR2: MNHNY, SVGAGI (reference sequence). The CDR3 runs 12 residues. V lost 0 bases to trimming and J lost 5 bases, with 5 bases between them. The CDR3 sequence is CASSYSRDEQYF. As DNA, the CDR3 is TGTGCCAGCAGTTACTCCCGAGACGAGCAGTACTTC.

This rearrangement joins TRBV19 to TRBJ1-4; 12 bases are a match to TRBD1. Germline assignment: CDR1 LNHDA and CDR2 SQIVND (reference sequence). The CDR3 sequence is 16 residues long. V was pared by 5 bases and J by 8 bases, with 9 bases of the junction left unmatched. The CDR3 spells CASSPGQGAMGEKLFF. The DNA of the CDR3 is TGTGCCAGTAGTCCGGGACAGGGGGCGATGGGCGAAAAACTGTTTTTT. Using reference TRBV19 and TRBJ1-4 for the parts outside the CDR3, the full variable domain is DGGITQSPKYLFRKEGQNVTLSCEQNLNHDAMYWYRQDPGQGLRLIYYSQIVNDFQKGDIAEGYSVSREKKESFPLTVTSAQKNPTAFYLCASSPGQGAMGEKLFFGSGTQLSVL.

Many counts were recorded for this clone. V and J are TRBV28 and TRBJ1-1, with D possibly being TRBD1 (6 bases). In germline, CDR1 is MDHEN, CDR2 SYDVKM. The CDR3 runs 16 residues. V was cut by 4 bases and J by 4 bases, with 19 bases left in between. CDR3 sequence (DNA): TGTGCCAGCAGTTACCCACCCCCAGGGGTGGGCACTGAAGCTTTCTTT. This encodes CASSYPPPGVGTEAFF.

This clone was detected a few times. The V gene is TRBV7-2, the J gene TRBJ2-7; TRBD1 agrees at 7 bases. CDR1 and CDR2 from the germline V gene are SGHTA and FQGNSA. The CDR3 sequence is 13 residues long. J was trimmed by 4 bases and V by 8 bases; bases with no gene match: 8. The CDR3 DNA is TGTGCCAGCTCACGGACAGGACAGTACGAGCAGTACTTC. Encoded protein: CASSRTGQYEQYF.